This T cell receptor beta chain was obtained from a study of blood T cell repertoires in COVID-19 (dated by TCRdb to about 2020). With respect to the entire study: The collaborator samples originated in the United States, Italy and Spain and spanned the acute and convalescent phases of COVID-19. The prospective study material was composed of cDNA or gDNA derived from T cells, B-cell-depleted T cells, or PBMCs. Subjects who had been exposed to COVID-19, were actively infected with it, or had recovered from it provided the deeply sampled blood TCRbeta repertoires that made up the dataset. The repertoires were released in a freely available public database meant as a resource for research on the immune response to SARS-CoV-2. The samples were drawn from two sources: the first 160 participants of the ongoing ImmuneRACE study, and over 950 subjects contributed by 6 global collaborators. Nearly every sample came with metadata listing a de-identified subject ID, COVID-19 status, age in years and sex. Where available, HLA class I and class II types were obtained from metadata supplied by the sample provider rather than from assay-based typing. The full study reports these points: The amount of clinical and demographic metadata varied by source and participant and was provided uncurated.

In the prospective study, participants were roughly 18 to 100 years old, resided in fewer than 25 geographic areas of the United States, and were enrolled through a virtual design. To assign participants to cohorts, the prospective study relied on clinical history that participants themselves reported in a screening survey and a study questionnaire. Exposed participants were defined as having been in contact with someone with a PCR-confirmed or clinician-diagnosed COVID-19 case within 2 weeks of study entry. In the prospective study, whole blood, serum and a nasopharyngeal or oropharyngeal swab were collected from each participant by mobile phlebotomists. Participants in the prospective study had the option to provide additional blood draws and questionnaires over a roughly 2-month period. Before DNA extraction, blood samples from the prospective study were shipped at room temperature or frozen.

The immunoSEQ Assay, a bias-controlled multiplex PCR, was used to amplify TCRbeta CDR3 regions from genomic DNA. For the original study's pipeline: Nucleated cell counts per sample were estimated from amplification of reference gene primers within the assay. To quantify the absolute abundance of each unique TCRbeta CDR3 rearrangement, sequence reads were collapsed and filtered. For each sample, productive Simpson clonality was calculated as the square root of Simpson's diversity index across productive rearrangements. Not all clones reach the TCRdb copy of this immuneACCESS table, which keeps in-frame sequences only. Checked studies attribute under half of the gap to unresolved V genes and leave the rest unexplained. That table furnishes V, J and clone size, whereas the DNA furnished D and trimming. The sample includes 350,000 to 500,000 clones, with 70% to 90% observed a single time. The top ten hold about 1.5% of the sample.

The germline V gene specifies SGHRS as CDR1 and YFSETQ as CDR2. V loses 3 bases of germline sequence and J loses 0 bases, and the interval between the two ends is 7 bases. The CDR3 has 15 amino acids, counting the end cysteine and phenylalanine. The retained sequence is limited to the CDR3, 45 bases, with the frame set at the first base. Comments on this clone: There is no known antigen for this receptor. Per-base quality was not reported, and no clone a single base away is much larger than it.

The rearrangement joined TRBV5-1 to TRBJ1-6, with the D segment identity uncertain. The sequenced material came from PBMCs or T cells enriched from blood (not recorded which). The source of this sequence is a woman between 18 and 30 years old who had been exposed to COVID-19. The CDR3 protein sequence reads: CASSSVSSYNSPLHF. The DNA sequence is given as TGCGCCAGCAGCTCGGTGAGCTCCTATAATTCACCCCTCCACTTT. Reference TRBV5-1 and TRBJ1-6 proteins supply the regions before and after the CDR3; the full variable domain is: KAGVTQTPRYLIKTRGQQVTLSCSPISGHRSVSWYQQTPGQGLQFLFEYFSETQRNKGNFPGRFSGRQFSNSRSEMNVSTLELGDSALYLCASSSVSSYNSPLHFGNGTRLTVT.